Ten or more counts support the clone carrying this TCR beta chain. Looked up from germline, CDR1 is KGHDR and CDR2 is SFDVKD. V lost 3 bases, J lost 7 bases, and 8 bases lay in between. This CDR3 comprises 12 residues. Two-round multiplex PCR on genomic DNA was the method by which TCR beta CDR3 was amplified. First-round PCR amplification was performed with primers specific to each TRBV and TRBJ gene. Each CDR3 protein is one row after TCRdb ran MiXCR on the multiplex PCR reads. The data show 14,000 or so distinct CDR3 sequences, roughly 29% seen once. The data originate from a study of prognosis after radiotherapy for stage I lung cancer. Study-wide context: Patients (roughly 14 men, about 6 women) were aged about 50 to 95, median 74.5 years.

This chain uses TRBV24-1 with TRBJ1-2; D ambiguous. This clonotype was obtained from a donor aged 50 or older with non-small cell lung cancer. This specimen consisted of PBMCs, obtained before or after stereotactic body radiation therapy (not recorded which). The CDR3 sequence: CATSDPMAGYTF. CDR3 DNA sequence: TGTGCCACCAGTGATCCGATGGCTGGCTACACCTTC.